This T cell receptor beta chain is drawn from a study of CD8 T cells in Susac syndrome. Random hexamers were used to reverse transcribe an amount of about 0.45 to 1 ug RNA. Amplification of TCR beta CDR3 spanned 54 Vbeta and 13 Jbeta via immunoSEQ multiplex PCR. MiXCR was run by TCRdb on the immunoSEQ multiplex PCR reads, yielding one entry per CDR3 protein. The data show 150,000 to 200,000 distinct CDR3 sequences, roughly 95% seen once. V dropped 8 bases and J dropped 6 bases, with 11 bases sitting between them. The germline gives CDR1 MGHDK, CDR2 SYGVNS. The CDR3 covers 11 residues. CD8+ and CD4+ T cells from blood underwent TCR beta sequencing, which was carried out in a high-throughput format. The CD8+ and CD4+ T cells were negatively isolated, with the TEMRA cells enriched by FACS. With respect to this clonotype: Its antigen remains unknown.

Study-wide findings and caveats: As acknowledged by the study, its TCR sequencing and HLA analysis included a relatively small number of individuals.

The chain links TRBV25-1 to TRBJ2-7; D remains ambiguous. Sequenced sample: CD4+ T cells from PBMCs. This TCR was recovered from a human donor with multiple sclerosis. The CDR3: CASQLAIEQYF. For the CDR3, the DNA is TGTGCCAGCCAGTTGGCCATCGAGCAGTACTTC.